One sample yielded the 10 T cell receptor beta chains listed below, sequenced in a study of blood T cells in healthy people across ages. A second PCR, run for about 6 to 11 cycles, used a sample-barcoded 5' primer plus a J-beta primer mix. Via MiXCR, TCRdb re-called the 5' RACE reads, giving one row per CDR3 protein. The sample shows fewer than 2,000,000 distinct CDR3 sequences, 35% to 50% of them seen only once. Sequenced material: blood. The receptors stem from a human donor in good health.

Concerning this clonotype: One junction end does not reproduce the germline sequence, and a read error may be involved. The CDR3 protein is CSARDRGDNYEQYF. DNA of the CDR3: TGCAGTGCTCGAGACAGAGGAGATAACTACGAGCAGTACTTC. J is TRBJ2-1 and V is TRBV20-1, with a weak D call TRBD1 (5 bases). TRBJ2-7 explains the end of the DNA better; the J call may be wrong. CDR3 length equals 14 residues. Germline V gene lookup returns CDR1 DFQATT and CDR2 SNEGSKA (reference sequence).

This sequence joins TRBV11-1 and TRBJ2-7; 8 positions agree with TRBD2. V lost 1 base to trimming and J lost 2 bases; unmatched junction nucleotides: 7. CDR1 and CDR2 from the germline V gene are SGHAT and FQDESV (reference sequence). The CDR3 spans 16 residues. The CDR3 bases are TGTGCCAGCAGCTTAGATGGCGGGGGGCCCACCTACGAGCAGTACTTC. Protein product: CASSLDGGGPTYEQYF.

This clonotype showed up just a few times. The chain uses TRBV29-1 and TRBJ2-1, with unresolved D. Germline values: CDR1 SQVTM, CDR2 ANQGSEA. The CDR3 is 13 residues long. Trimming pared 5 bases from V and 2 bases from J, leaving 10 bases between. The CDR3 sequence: CSVSRGPYNEQFF. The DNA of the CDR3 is TGCAGCGTTAGCCGCGGTCCCTACAATGAGCAGTTCTTC.

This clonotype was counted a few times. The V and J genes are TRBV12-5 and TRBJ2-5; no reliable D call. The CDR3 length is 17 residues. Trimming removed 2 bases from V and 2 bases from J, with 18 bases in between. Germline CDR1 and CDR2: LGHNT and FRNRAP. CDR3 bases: TGTGCTAGTGGTTTGACGCGAGGTTCGCAATTTCAAGAGACCCAGTACTTC. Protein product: CASGLTRGSQFQETQYF.

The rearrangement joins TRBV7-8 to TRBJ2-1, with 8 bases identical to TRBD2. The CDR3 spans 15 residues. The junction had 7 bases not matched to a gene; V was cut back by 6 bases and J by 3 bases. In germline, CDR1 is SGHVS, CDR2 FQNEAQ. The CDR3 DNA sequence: TGTGCCAGCAGAGAGGGACTAGGTGTCTACAATGAGCAGTTCTTC. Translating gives CASREGLGVYNEQFF.

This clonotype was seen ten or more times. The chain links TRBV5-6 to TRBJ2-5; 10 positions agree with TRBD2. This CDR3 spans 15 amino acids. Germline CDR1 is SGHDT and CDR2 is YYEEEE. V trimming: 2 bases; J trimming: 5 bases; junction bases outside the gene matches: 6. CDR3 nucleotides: TGTGCCAGCAGCTTAGTAGCGGGGGGAAGGGAGACCCAGTACTTC. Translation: CASSLVAGGRETQYF.

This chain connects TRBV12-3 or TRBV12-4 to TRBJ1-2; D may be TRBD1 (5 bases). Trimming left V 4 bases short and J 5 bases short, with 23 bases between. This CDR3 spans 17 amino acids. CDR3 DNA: TGTGCCAGCAGTTCGCCCAGCCGGACACGGTCTGAATATGGCTACACCTTC. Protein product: CASSSPSRTRSEYGYTF.

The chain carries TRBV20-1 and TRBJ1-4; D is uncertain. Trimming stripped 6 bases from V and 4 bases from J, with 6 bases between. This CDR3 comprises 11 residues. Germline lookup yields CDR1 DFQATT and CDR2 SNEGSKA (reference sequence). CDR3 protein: CSAPDNEKLFF. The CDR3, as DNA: TGCAGTGCGCCAGATAATGAAAAACTGTTTTTT.

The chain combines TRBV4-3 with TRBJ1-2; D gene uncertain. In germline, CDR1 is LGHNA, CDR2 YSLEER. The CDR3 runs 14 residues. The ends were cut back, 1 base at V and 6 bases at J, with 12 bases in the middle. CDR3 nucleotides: TGCGCCAGCAGCCAAGTGAGTAGGGATAATGGCTACACCTTC. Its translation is CASSQVSRDNGYTF.

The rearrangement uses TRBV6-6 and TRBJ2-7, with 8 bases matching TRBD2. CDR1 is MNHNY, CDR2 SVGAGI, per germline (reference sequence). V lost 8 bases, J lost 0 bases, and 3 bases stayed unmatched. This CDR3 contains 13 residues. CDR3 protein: CASLAGGSYEQYF. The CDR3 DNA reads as TGTGCCAGCCTCGCGGGGGGCTCCTACGAGCAGTACTTC.